What follows are 20 T cell receptor beta chains derived from one specimen sequenced in a study of cytomegalovirus exposure and HLA in healthy donors. 13 Jbeta primers and 60 Vbeta primers were used for the PCR. Produced via immunoSEQ multiplex PCR; TCRdb's table is partial and in-frame only. The sample has about 160,000 clones, approximately 80% seen once. The sample consisted of PBMCs. The receptors stem from a woman in her late teens or twenties in good health and CMV-seronegative.

The rearrangement links TRBV9 to TRBJ2-5; a possible D gene is TRBD1 (6 bases). The CDR3 spans 13 residues. Trimming took 0 bases from V and 3 from J, leaving 6 bases between them. The germline V gene encodes CDR1 SGDLS and CDR2 YYNGEE. In nucleotides, the CDR3 is TGTGCCAGCAGCGTAGGGACAGAAGAGACCCAGTACTTC. Amino acid sequence: CASSVGTEETQYF.

The chain couples TRBV7-9 to TRBJ1-2; D gene uncertain. CDR3 size: 14 residues. The germline V gene encodes CDR1 SEHNR and CDR2 FQNEAQ (reference sequence). Trimming pared 1 base from V and 4 bases from J, leaving 10 bases between. CDR3 amino acids: CASSLGSGIYGYTF. CDR3 nucleotide sequence: TGTGCCAGCAGCTTAGGGTCAGGAATCTATGGCTACACCTTC.

The V gene is TRBV7-8, the J gene TRBJ2-7, with TRBD2 as a possible D gene (5 bases). CDR3 length: 16 residues. Germline assignment: CDR1 SGHVS and CDR2 FQNEAQ. Trimming removed 5 bases from V and 5 bases from J, with 22 bases in between. CDR3 bases: TGTGCCAGCAGCCGGCGGGCTAGTCTTCAGAGCCACGAGCAGTACTTC. It yields the protein CASSRRASLQSHEQYF.

About this clone itself: An end of the junction differs from the germline gene, which may be a read error. The genes are TRBV7-9 and TRBJ1-1; 8 nucleotides agree with TRBD1. The CDR3 length is 11 residues. Germline loops: CDR1 SEHNR, CDR2 FQNEAQ (reference sequence). The CDR3 DNA sequence: TGTTCCAGCAGCCTCGGACAGGGAGCTTTCTTT. Protein product: CSSSLGQGAFF.

The chain is built from TRBV9 and TRBJ2-1; TRBD2 matches 8 bases. Germline V gene sequence: CDR1 SGDLS, CDR2 YYNGEE. The J segment lost 5 bases and the V segment lost 0 bases, leaving 7 bases of the junction unmatched. This CDR3 is built from 16 residues. CDR3 region: CASSVAGAGAHNEQFF. The CDR3 nucleotides read TGTGCCAGCAGCGTAGCAGGAGCGGGAGCACACAATGAGCAGTTCTTC.

The chain recombines TRBV2 with TRBJ1-5; D is perhaps TRBD1 (5 bases). There are 15 residues in the CDR3. The germline V and J ends were trimmed by 6 bases and 4 bases, with 16 bases remaining between them. The V gene's germline CDR1 is SNHLY and CDR2 FYNNEI. The CDR3 DNA sequence: TGTGCCAGCAGCGCCCGCGGCGGGGGTAATCAGCCCCAGCATTTT. This encodes CASSARGGGNQPQHF.

In this sample, this clone turned up once. This chain uses TRBV19 with TRBJ2-5, with TRBD1 identical over 9 bases. J lost 11 bases, V lost 6 bases, and 10 bases had no gene match. The CDR3 extends over 13 amino acids. The germline CDR1 and CDR2 sequences are LNHDA and SQIVND (reference sequence). The CDR3 DNA follows: TGTGCCAGTAGATCTGGGACAGGGCAAGAGCAGTACTTC. Protein sequence: CASRSGTGQEQYF.

J is TRBJ2-1 and V is TRBV7-3, with D possibly being TRBD2 (6 bases). Germline assignment: CDR1 SGHTA and CDR2 FQGTGA. The CDR3 runs to 14 residues. V was cut by 3 bases and J by 4 bases, with 10 bases left in between. In DNA, the CDR3 is TGTGCCAGCAGCTTTCGACTAGTATACAATGAGCAGTTCTTC. The encoded protein is CASSFRLVYNEQFF.

V usage is TRBV7-9 and J usage is TRBJ2-7, with TRBD1 matching 7 bases. This CDR3 is 14 amino acids long. Germline CDR1 reads SEHNR; CDR2 reads FQNEAQ (reference sequence). Unmatched junction bases numbered 4, after V lost 1 base and J lost 4 bases. The CDR3 region is CASSLDGTDYEQYF. The CDR3 region has the DNA TGTGCCAGCAGCTTAGACGGGACAGATTACGAGCAGTACTTC.

This chain uses TRBV4-2 with TRBJ2-2, with D tentatively TRBD1 (6 bases). The germline CDR1 and CDR2 sequences are LGHNA and YNFKEQ. This CDR3 region has 16 residues. V lost 1 base, J lost 2 bases, and 11 bases lay in between. Written as DNA, the CDR3 is TGTGCCAGCAGCCAAGGGGGGACAACTAACACCGGGGAGCTGTTTTTT. This sequence encodes CASSQGGTTNTGELFF.

The gene calls are TRBV29-1 and TRBJ1-2; D is perhaps TRBD1 (6 bases). CDR3 size: 12 residues. Germline V gene sequence: CDR1 SQVTM, CDR2 ANQGSEA. CDR3 sequence: CGGEGDNYGYTF. CDR3 DNA sequence: TGCGGAGGGGAGGGGGACAACTATGGCTACACCTTC.

V is TRBV5-1 and J is TRBJ2-6; TRBD1 agrees at 7 bases. Germline V gene data show CDR1 as SGHRS and CDR2 as YFSETQ. The CDR3 covers 17 residues. Trimming cost V 0 bases and J 4 bases; bases outside gene matches: 7. Written as DNA, the CDR3 is TGCGCCAGCAGCTTGGAGGGGGCCTTATCAGGGGCCAACGTCCTGACTTTC. This codes for CASSLEGALSGANVLTF.

This clone was recorded a few times. The chain recombines TRBV7-3 with TRBJ2-2; 12 bases map to TRBD2. The germline CDR1 and CDR2 sequences are SGHTA and FQGTGA. The CDR3 totals 15 residues. With 3 bases clipped from V and 4 bases from J, the junction kept 0 bases outside the gene matches. CDR3 coding DNA: TGTGCCAGCAGCTTGGGACTAGCGGGCACCGGGGAGCTGTTTTTT. Amino acid sequence: CASSLGLAGTGELFF.

The genes are TRBV13 and TRBJ2-2; D is undetermined. V was shortened by 4 bases and J by 2 bases, with 8 bases between the two germline ends. In germline, CDR1 is PRHDT, CDR2 FYEKMQ (reference sequence). This CDR3 is 14 amino acids long. CDR3 DNA: TGTGCCAGCAGCTGGCATTCAAACACCGGGGAGCTGTTTTTT. This encodes CASSWHSNTGELFF.

This rearrangement joins TRBV11-1 to TRBJ1-1; D is ambiguous. Germline values: CDR1 SGHAT, CDR2 FQDESV (reference sequence). The CDR3 is made up of 15 amino acids. Trimming removed 1 base at V and 3 bases at J, with 12 bases between. The CDR3 loop is CASSLGAYLDTEAFF. The CDR3 DNA reads TGTGCCAGCAGCTTAGGAGCCTACCTAGACACTGAAGCTTTCTTT. The full variable domain, in which reference TRBV11-1 and TRBJ1-1 provide the parts outside the CDR3, is EAEVAQSPRYKITEKSQAVAFWCDPISGHATLYWYRQILGQGPELLVQFQDESVVDDSQLPKDRFSAERLKGVDSTLKIQPAELGDSAMYLCASSLGAYLDTEAFFGQGTRLTVV.

The rearrangement uses TRBV5-1 and TRBJ2-5; 15 bases align to TRBD2. Germline V CDR1 and CDR2: SGHRS, YFSETQ. The CDR3 extends over 17 amino acids. V lost 0 bases and J lost 5; bases outside the gene matches: 5. The CDR3 DNA follows: TGCGCCAGCAGCTTGGGGGGACTAGCGGGGGGAGTCGAGACCCAGTACTTC. Translating gives CASSLGGLAGGVETQYF.

The table lists this clone with a count of one. The V gene is TRBV4-1, the J gene TRBJ1-4; a weak D match, TRBD1 (5 bases). CDR1 is MGHRA and CDR2 is YSYEKL in the germline V gene. This CDR3 has 14 amino acids. The V end lost 1 base, the J end lost 7 bases, and 10 bases lay between the germline ends. CDR3 nucleotide sequence: TGCGCCAGCAGCCAAGGCGGCGGGGGTGAAAAACTGTTTTTT. It yields the protein CASSQGGGGEKLFF.

The chain carries TRBV5-4 and TRBJ1-3; unclear D gene. The CDR3 covers 17 residues. CDR1 is SGHNT, CDR2 YYREEE, per germline (reference sequence). Trimming cost V 2 bases and J 0 bases, with 15 bases left between them. The CDR3 sequence: CASSLMGISSSGNTIYF. CDR3 DNA sequence: TGTGCCAGCAGCTTAATGGGCATTTCCTCCTCTGGAAACACCATATATTTT.

The genes are TRBV6-5 and TRBJ2-1, with D possibly being TRBD2 (5 bases). V dropped 2 bases and J dropped 5 bases, with 13 bases sitting between them. CDR1 and CDR2 (germline): MNHEY, SVGAGI. The CDR3 length is 15 residues. CDR3 sequence: CASSYTGPGNNEQFF. CDR3 nucleotides: TGTGCCAGCAGTTACACTGGACCGGGGAACAATGAGCAGTTCTTC.

The chain couples TRBV7-9 to TRBJ2-1; unclear D gene. The CDR3 sequence is 15 residues long. CDR1 and CDR2 from the germline V gene are SEHNR and FQNEAQ (reference sequence). V gave up 0 bases and J gave up 8 bases, with 14 bases separating them. CDR3 coding DNA: TGTGCCAGCAGCTTAGCAATTGCCCTCCCGGATGAGCAGTTCTTC. Translation: CASSLAIALPDEQFF. Looking up the rest from reference TRBV7-9 and TRBJ2-1 gives the full variable domain: DTGVSQNPRHKITKRGQNVTFRCDPISEHNRLYWYRQTLGQGPEFLTYFQNEAQLEKSRLLSDRFSAERPKGSFSTLEIQRTEQGDSAMYLCASSLAIALPDEQFFGPGTRLTVL.